The T cell receptor (beta chain) under discussion was sequenced for a study of CD8 T cells in Susac syndrome. TEMRA cells underwent FACS enrichment and CD8+ and CD4+ T cells underwent negative isolation. Germline loops: CDR1 SGHDT, CDR2 YYEEEE. CDR3 size: 17 residues. Trimming cost V 1 base and J 4 bases; bases outside gene matches: 9. After extraction with the RNeasy kit, roughly 0.45 to 1 ug of the RNA was reverse transcribed using random hexamers. The CDR3 of TCR beta was amplified by immunoSEQ multiplex PCR across 54 Vbeta and 13 Jbeta. MiXCR was run by TCRdb on the immunoSEQ multiplex PCR reads, yielding one entry per CDR3 protein. The sample consists of 330,000 or so distinct CDR3 sequences, 65% to 90% of them appearing once.

This TCR derives from a human donor with multiple sclerosis. The sequencing sample was made of CD8+ T cells from PBMCs. This chain links TRBV5-6 with TRBJ2-4; 9 bases align to TRBD2. The CDR3 region has the DNA TGTGCCAGCAGCTTGAAGTACGCGGGAGGGCTGAAAAACATTCAGTACTTC. It specifies CASSLKYAGGLKNIQYF.